Listed below are T cell receptor beta chains from one sample, sequenced in a study of T cell changes during pregnancy in multiple sclerosis. Sequencing used immunoSEQ multiplex PCR; TCRdb keeps in-frame clones, though not all of them. Here the sample spans under 45,000 clones, around 96% being singletons. This sample comprised peripheral blood, obtained in the second trimester of pregnancy. The receptors originated from a female donor with multiple sclerosis, enrolled in a pregnancy study. Each CDR3 is given with its conserved first and last residue. Clone sizes are given selectively: once, few, many, or a class where the clone is expanded.

TRBV19 | - | CASVPGHRVRNTIYF
TRBV6-1 | - | CASSDQSLTNEKLFF
TRBV5-5 | - | CASTLGRGLQLNTEAFF
TRBV10-3 | - | CAVQISSSQPQHF
TRBV9 | - | CASSAQGTGFTDTQYF
TRBV27 | - | CASMHLRDRQNYGYTF
TRBV7-7 | - | CASSVTGDYEQYF
TRBV11-2 | once | CASSLGRGNYGYTF
TRBV5-4 | once | CASSSRGPEAFF
TRBV7-3 | - | CASSIGGGGLNYGYTF
TRBV27 | - | CATRSEGTYNEQFF
TRBV13 | - | CASSLGGQGNVVYGYTF
TRBV25-1 | - | CASSRQGQGNTGELFF
TRBV4-2 | - | CASSQDPSGVTYNEQFF
TRBV27 | - | CASSPNRGRLAGGSYNEQFF
TRBV6-6 | - | CASSYSNVRRSYEQYF
TRBV9 | - | CASSVVSGGSDTQYF
TRBV29-1 | - | CSAGRLAGGGRSYEQYF
TRBV9 | - | CASSFRDRYNEQFF
TRBV11-2 | - | CASSLVAYSYEQYF
TRBV28 | - | CASGQSGALYEQYF
TRBV7-3 | once | CASSPRRAGTDTQYF
TRBV7-3 | - | CASSLDGGSSYNEQFF
TRBV5-1 | - | CASSRTTGLGEAFF
TRBV19 | - | CASSGDRGYGEGYTF
TRBV15 | - | CATSPRDSGTDTQYF
TRBV19 | - | CASSIPYGAGELFF
TRBV4-3 | - | CASSQEVTGIAFF
TRBV29-1 | - | CSVGTGPLNTEAFF
TRBV2 | - | CASRRGTANTGELFF
TRBV7-6 | - | CASSLAQDQPQHF
TRBV28 | - | CASSIGQPSVSGNTIYF
TRBV27 | - | CASSLGRNYGYTF
TRBV6-4 | few | CASGTGDADTQYF
TRBV7-2 | - | CASSSRTSGNTGELFF
TRBV5-4 | - | CASREQYGGKGRETQYF
TRBV6-5 | - | CASSAGSYGYTF